This section outlines one T cell receptor (beta chain) sequence together with its context. Its specificity is unknown. While CD8+ and CD4+ T cells were isolated negatively, TEMRA cells were enriched by FACS. The authors reverse transcribed roughly 0.5 to 1 ug RNA with random hexamers. With immunoSEQ multiplex PCR, TCR beta CDR3 was amplified across 54 Vbeta and 13 Jbeta. MiXCR, run by TCRdb on the immunoSEQ multiplex PCR reads, gives a single entry per CDR3 protein. This sample has around 70,000 distinct CDR3 sequences, with approximately 93% found just once. This CDR3 contains 15 residues. Trimming took 3 bases from V and 2 from J, leaving 14 bases between them. CDR1 DFQATT and CDR2 SNEGSKA come from the germline V gene (reference sequence). The sample comes from a study of CD8 T cells in Susac syndrome. Whole-study findings and limits: That the number of individuals in its TCR sequencing and HLA analysis was relatively small was acknowledged by the study.

The TCR sequence derives from a human donor with multiple sclerosis. The specimen sequenced was CD8+ T cells from PBMCs. The rearrangement links TRBV20-1 to TRBJ2-1, with D perhaps matching TRBD2 (6 bases). The CDR3 bases are TGCAGTGCTAGTTTGGTAGCGGAGGCCTACAATGAGCAGTTCTTC. Residues: CSASLVAEAYNEQFF.